This T cell receptor (beta chain) was profiled in a study of shared clonotypes between healthy human individuals. The overall study: Three men and two women, aged 18 to 49, were donors. Three plates were used per donor for CD4 naive, three for CD4 memory, two for CD8 naive and one for CD8 memory.

TCRdb's copy holds only in-frame clones and misses some; the assay was immunoSEQ multiplex PCR. This sample has some 2,100,000 clones, with about 92% found just once. The CDR3 totals 14 residues. CDR1 and CDR2 from the germline V gene are PRHDT and FYEKMQ (reference sequence). The J segment lost 0 bases and the V segment lost 4 bases, leaving 2 bases of the junction unmatched. Terminally differentiated effector memory CD45RA+ cells were excluded from the naive CD8 cells, which were CD45RO-negative and positively selected for CCR7. Sequencing was performed on naive CD8+ T cells from PBMCs. The genes are TRBV13 and TRBJ2-5, with 7 positions matching TRBD2. This clonotype originated in a man between 18 and 35 years old in good health. Some clones in this sample may be carry-over from other donors' samples. DNA of the CDR3: TGTGCCAGCAGCTCTAGCGGAAACCAAGAGACCCAGTACTTC. Residues: CASSSSGNQETQYF. The complete variable domain, with remaining parts taken from reference TRBV13 and TRBJ2-5, reads AAGVIQSPRHLIKEKRETATLKCYPIPRHDTVYWYQQGPGQDPQFLISFYEKMQSDKGSIPDRFSAQQFSDYHSELNMSSLELGDSALYFCASSSSGNQETQYFGPGTRLLVL.